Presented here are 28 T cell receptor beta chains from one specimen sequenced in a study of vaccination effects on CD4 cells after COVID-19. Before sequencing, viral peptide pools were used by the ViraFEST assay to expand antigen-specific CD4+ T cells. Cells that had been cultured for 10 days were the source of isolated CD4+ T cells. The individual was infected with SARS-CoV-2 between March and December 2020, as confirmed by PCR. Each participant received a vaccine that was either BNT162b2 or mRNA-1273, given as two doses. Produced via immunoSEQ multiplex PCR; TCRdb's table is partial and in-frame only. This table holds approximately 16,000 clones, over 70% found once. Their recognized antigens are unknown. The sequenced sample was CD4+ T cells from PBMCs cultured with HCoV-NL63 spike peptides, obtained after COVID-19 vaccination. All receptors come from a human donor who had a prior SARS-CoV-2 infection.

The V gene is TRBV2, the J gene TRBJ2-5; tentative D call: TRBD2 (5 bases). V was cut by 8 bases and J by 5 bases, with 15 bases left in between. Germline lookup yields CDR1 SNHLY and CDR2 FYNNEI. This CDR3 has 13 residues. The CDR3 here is CASLLDWEETQYF. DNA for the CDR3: TGTGCCAGCCTCCTTGATTGGGAGGAGACCCAGTACTTC.

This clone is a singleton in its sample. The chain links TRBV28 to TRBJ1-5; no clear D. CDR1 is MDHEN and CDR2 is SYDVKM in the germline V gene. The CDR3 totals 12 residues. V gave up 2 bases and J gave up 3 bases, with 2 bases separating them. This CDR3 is CASSLINQPQHF. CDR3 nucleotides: TGTGCCAGCAGTTTAATCAATCAGCCCCAGCATTTT.

The CDR3 DNA is TGTGCCAGCACCGACGTACAGGGTTCAGCCTTAGAAGCTTTCTTT. Residues: CASTDVQGSALEAFF. V and J are TRBV5-4 and TRBJ1-1; tentatively, D is TRBD1 (6 bases). Germline V lookup: CDR1 SGHNT, CDR2 YYREEE (reference sequence). Between the trimmed V and J ends, which lost 6 bases and 8 bases, there was a span of 23 bases. The CDR3 runs 15 residues.

CDR3 coding DNA: TGTGCCAGCAGCTTGGGACATCGAGGGACCCAGTACTTC. This encodes CASSLGHRGTQYF. This chain uses TRBV5-6 with TRBJ2-5; D remains unclear. CDR3 length equals 13 residues. Trimming removed 0 bases at V and 7 bases at J, with 10 bases between. CDR1 is SGHDT and CDR2 is YYEEEE in the germline V gene.

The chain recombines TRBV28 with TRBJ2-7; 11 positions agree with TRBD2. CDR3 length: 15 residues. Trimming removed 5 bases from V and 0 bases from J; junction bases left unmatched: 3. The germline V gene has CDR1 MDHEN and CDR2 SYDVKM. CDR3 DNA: TGTGCCAGCAGTGTTACTAGCGGGAGCTCCTACGAGCAGTACTTC. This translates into CASSVTSGSSYEQYF. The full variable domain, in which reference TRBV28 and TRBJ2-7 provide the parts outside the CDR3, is DVKVTQSSRYLVKRTGEKVFLECVQDMDHENMFWYRQDPGLGLRLIYFSYDVKMKEKGDIPEGYSVSREKKERFSLILESASTNQTSMYLCASSVTSGSSYEQYFGPGTRLTVT.

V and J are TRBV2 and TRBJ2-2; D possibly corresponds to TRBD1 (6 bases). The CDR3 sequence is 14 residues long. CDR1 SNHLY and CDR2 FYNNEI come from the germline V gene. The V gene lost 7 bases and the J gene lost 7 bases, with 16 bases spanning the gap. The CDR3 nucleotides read TGTGCCAGCACAAAGGGGGACGCTAGCGGGGAGCTGTTTTTT. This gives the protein CASTKGDASGELFF.

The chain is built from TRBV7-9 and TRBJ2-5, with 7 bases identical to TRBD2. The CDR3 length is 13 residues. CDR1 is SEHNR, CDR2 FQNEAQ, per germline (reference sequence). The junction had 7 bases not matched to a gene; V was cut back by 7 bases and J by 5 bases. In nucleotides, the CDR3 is TGTGCCAGCACCCCAGTGGGGGGGGAGACCCAGTACTTC. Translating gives CASTPVGGETQYF.

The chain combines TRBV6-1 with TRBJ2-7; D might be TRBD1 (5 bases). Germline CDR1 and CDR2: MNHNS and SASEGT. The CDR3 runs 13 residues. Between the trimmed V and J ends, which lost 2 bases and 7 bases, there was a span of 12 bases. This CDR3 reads CASSERQGWEQYF. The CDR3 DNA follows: TGTGCCAGCAGTGAACGGCAGGGTTGGGAGCAGTACTTC.

The CDR3, as DNA: TGCGCCAGCAGCTTCACAGGGGGCTCGAACACCGGGGAGCTGTTTTTT. This sequence encodes CASSFTGGSNTGELFF. The chain has TRBV5-1 and TRBJ2-2, with 9 positions matching TRBD1. Germline trimming cut 2 bases from V and 0 bases from J; bases unmatched to any gene: 2. Germline V gene lookup returns CDR1 SGHRS and CDR2 YFSETQ. This CDR3 has 16 amino acids.

CDR3 nucleotides: TGCGCCAGCAGCTTCGCAGGGGGCAGCAATCAGCCCCAGCATTTT. Its protein product is CASSFAGGSNQPQHF. This chain joins TRBV5-1 and TRBJ1-5; 8 bases are a match to TRBD1. This CDR3 has 15 residues. J lost 1 base, V lost 2 bases, and 2 bases had no gene match. Germline CDR1 reads SGHRS; CDR2 reads YFSETQ.

The CDR3 sequence is CASSKQETQYF. The DNA for the CDR3 is TGTGCCAGCAGTAAACAAGAGACCCAGTACTTC. This chain connects TRBV12-3 or TRBV12-4 to TRBJ2-5; D is uncertain. The CDR3 is made up of 11 amino acids. The germline V and J ends were trimmed by 5 bases and 2 bases, with 3 bases remaining between them.

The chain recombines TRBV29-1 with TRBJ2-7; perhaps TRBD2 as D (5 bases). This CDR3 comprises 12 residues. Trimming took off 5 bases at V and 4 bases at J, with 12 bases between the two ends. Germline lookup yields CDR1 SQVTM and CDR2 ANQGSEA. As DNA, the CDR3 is TGCAGCGTTTCCGGGATCTATTACGAGCAGTACTTC. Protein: CSVSGIYYEQYF.

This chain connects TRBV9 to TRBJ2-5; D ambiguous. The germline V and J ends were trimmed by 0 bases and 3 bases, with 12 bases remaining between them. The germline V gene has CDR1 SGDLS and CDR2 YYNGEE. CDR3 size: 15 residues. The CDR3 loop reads CASSVGGIREETQYF. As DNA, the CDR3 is TGTGCCAGCAGCGTAGGGGGTATCAGAGAAGAGACCCAGTACTTC.

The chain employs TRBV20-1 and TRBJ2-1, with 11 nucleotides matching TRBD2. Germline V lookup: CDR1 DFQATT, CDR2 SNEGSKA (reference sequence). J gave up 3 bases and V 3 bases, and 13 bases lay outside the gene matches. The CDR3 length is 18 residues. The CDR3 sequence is CSASPRLAGLPFYNEQFF. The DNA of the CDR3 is TGCAGTGCTAGTCCAAGACTAGCGGGGCTACCTTTCTACAATGAGCAGTTCTTC.

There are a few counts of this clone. The CDR3 DNA sequence: TGTGCCTGGAGTGTATATTCGGGGGGCACTGAAGCTTTCTTT. Its protein is CAWSVYSGGTEAFF. The chain links TRBV30 to TRBJ1-1, with D maybe TRBD1 (5 bases). This CDR3 spans 14 amino acids. The germline gives CDR1 GTSNPN, CDR2 SVGIG (reference sequence). Trimming stripped 0 bases from V and 4 bases from J, with 12 bases between.

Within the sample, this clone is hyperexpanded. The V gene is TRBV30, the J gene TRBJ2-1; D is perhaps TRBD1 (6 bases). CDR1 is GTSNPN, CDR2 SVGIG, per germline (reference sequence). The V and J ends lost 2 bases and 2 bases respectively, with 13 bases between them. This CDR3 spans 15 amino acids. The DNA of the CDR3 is TGTGCCTGGAGTCGGGACACCAGCGCCTACAATGAGCAGTTCTTC. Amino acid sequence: CAWSRDTSAYNEQFF.

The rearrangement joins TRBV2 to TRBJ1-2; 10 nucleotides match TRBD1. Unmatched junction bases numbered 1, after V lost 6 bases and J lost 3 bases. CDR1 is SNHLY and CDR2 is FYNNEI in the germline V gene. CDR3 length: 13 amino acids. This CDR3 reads CASRDRGHYGYTF. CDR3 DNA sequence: TGTGCCAGCAGAGACAGGGGGCACTATGGCTACACCTTC.

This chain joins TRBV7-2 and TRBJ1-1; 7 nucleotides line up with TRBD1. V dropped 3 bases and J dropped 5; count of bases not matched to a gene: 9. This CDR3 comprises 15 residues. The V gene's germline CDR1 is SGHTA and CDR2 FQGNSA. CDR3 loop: CASSLASGGLTEAFF. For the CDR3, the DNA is TGTGCCAGCAGCTTGGCTTCAGGGGGTCTAACTGAAGCTTTCTTT.

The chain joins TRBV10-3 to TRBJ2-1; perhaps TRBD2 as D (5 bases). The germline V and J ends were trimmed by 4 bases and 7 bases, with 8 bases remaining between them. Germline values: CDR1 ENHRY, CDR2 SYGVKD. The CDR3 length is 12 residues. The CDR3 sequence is CAISGPGNEQFF. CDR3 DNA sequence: TGTGCCATCAGTGGTCCGGGGAATGAGCAGTTCTTC.

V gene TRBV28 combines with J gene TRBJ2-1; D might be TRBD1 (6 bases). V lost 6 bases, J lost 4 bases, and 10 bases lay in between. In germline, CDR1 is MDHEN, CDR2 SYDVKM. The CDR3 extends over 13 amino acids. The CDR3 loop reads CASRRDTYNEQFF. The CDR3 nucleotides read TGTGCCAGCAGACGGGACACTTACAATGAGCAGTTCTTC.

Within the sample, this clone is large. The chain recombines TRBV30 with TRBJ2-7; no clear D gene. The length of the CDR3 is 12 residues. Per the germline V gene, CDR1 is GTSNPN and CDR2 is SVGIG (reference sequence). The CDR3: CASQSGGYEQYF. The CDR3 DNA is TGTGCATCCCAATCGGGCGGCTACGAGCAGTACTTC. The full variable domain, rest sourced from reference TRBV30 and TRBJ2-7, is SQTIHQWPATLVQPVGSPLSLECTVEGTSNPNLYWYRQAAGRGLQLLFYSVGIGQISSEVPQNLSASRPQDRQFILSSKKLLLSDSGFYLCASQSGGYEQYFGPGTRLTVT.

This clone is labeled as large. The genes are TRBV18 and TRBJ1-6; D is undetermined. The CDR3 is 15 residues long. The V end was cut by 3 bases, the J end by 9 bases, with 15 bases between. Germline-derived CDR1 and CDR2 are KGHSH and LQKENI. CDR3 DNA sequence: TGTGCCAGCTCACCGGGCAGGCACGTGGGTTCACCCCTCCACTTT. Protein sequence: CASSPGRHVGSPLHF. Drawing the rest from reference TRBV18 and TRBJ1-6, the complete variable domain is NAGVMQNPRHLVRRRGQEARLRCSPMKGHSHVYWYRQLPEEGLKFMVYLQKENIIDESGMPKERFSAEFPKEGPSILRIQQVVRGDSAAYFCASSPGRHVGSPLHFGNGTRLTVT.

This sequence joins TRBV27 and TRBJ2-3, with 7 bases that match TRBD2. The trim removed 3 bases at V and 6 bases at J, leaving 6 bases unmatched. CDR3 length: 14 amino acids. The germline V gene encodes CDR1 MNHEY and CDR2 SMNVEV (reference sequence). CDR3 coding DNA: TGTGCCAGCAGTTTTCGTCTAGCGGCGGATACGCAGTATTTT. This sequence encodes CASSFRLAADTQYF.

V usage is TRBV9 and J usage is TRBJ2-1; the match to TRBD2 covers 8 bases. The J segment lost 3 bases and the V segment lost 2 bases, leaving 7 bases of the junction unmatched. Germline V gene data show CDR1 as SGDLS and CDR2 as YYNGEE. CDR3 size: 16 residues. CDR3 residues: CASSVRGGRDYNEQFF. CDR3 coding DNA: TGTGCCAGCAGCGTCCGGGGGGGGCGTGACTACAATGAGCAGTTCTTC.

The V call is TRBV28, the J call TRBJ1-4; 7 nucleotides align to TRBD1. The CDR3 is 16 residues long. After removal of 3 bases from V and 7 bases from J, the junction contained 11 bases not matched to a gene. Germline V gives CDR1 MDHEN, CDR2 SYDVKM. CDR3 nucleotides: TGTGCCAGCAGTTTGGCCCTGGGCAGGGGGGCTGAAAAACTGTTTTTT. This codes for CASSLALGRGAEKLFF.

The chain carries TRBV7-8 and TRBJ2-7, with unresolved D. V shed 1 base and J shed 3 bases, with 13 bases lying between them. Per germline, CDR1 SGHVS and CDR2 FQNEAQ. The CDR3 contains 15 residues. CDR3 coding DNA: TGTGCCAGCAGCTTAGATCAGGCGGCTTACTACGAGCAGTACTTC. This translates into CASSLDQAAYYEQYF. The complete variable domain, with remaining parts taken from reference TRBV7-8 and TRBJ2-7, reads GAGVSQSPRYKVAKRGQDVALRCDPISGHVSLFWYQQALGQGPEFLTYFQNEAQLDKSGLPSDRFFAERPEGSVSTLKIQRTQQEDSAVYLCASSLDQAAYYEQYFGPGTRLTVT.

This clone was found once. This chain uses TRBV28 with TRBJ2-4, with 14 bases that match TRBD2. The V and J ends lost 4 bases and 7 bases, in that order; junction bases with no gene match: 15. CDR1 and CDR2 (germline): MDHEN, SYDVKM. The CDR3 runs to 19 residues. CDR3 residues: CASSSSTSGGAGGQNIQYF. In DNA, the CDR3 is TGTGCCAGCAGTTCCTCGACTAGCGGGGGGGCAGGAGGTCAGAACATTCAGTACTTC.

CDR3 region: CASRVVGANVLTF. CDR3 in DNA: TGTGCCAGCAGAGTCGTTGGGGCCAACGTCCTGACTTTC. This chain uses TRBV27 with TRBJ2-6, with D unresolved. Trimming took 6 bases from V and 3 from J, leaving 6 bases between them. Germline CDR1 reads MNHEY; CDR2 reads SMNVEV (reference sequence). The CDR3 sequence is 13 residues long.